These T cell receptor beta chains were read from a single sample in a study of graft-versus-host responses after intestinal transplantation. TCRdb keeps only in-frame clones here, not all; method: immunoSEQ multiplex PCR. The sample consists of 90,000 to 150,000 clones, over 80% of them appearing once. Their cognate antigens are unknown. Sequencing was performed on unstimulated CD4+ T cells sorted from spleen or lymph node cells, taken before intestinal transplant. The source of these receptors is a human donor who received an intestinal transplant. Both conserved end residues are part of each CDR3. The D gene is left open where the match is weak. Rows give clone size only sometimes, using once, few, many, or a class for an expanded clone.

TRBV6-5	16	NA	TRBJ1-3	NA	TGTGCCAGCAGTTACAGGGGCCCAATCTCTGGAAACACCATATATTTT	CASSYRGPISGNTIYF
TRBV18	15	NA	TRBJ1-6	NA	TGTGCCAGCTCCCCGGCTGTGAAAAGGGATTCACCCCTCCACTTT	CASSPAVKRDSPLHF
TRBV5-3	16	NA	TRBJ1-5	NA	TGTGCCAGAAGCGGGACCCAGACAGTTTGGAATCAGCCCCAGCATTTT	CARSGTQTVWNQPQHF
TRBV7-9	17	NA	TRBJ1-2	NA	TGTGCCAGCAGCTTATTTCCACCAGTGATGGGGGACTATGGCTACACCTTC	CASSLFPPVMGDYGYTF
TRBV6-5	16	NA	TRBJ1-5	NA	TGTGCCAGCAGTTACGCCGGACTTCAGGGTGGTCAGCCCCAGCATTTT	CASSYAGLQGGQPQHF
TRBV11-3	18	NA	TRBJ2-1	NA	TGTGCCAGCAGCTCACGGGGGGCTAGCGGAGGTAAAGGGGATGAGCAGTTCTTC	CASSSRGASGGKGDEQFF
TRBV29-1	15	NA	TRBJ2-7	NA	TGCAGCGTTGAAGTGCGGGGACAGCAAACCTACGAGCAGTACTTC	CSVEVRGQQTYEQYF
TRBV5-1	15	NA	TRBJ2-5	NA	TGCGCCAGCAGCTTGATGGGACGGACCGAAGAGACCCAGTACTTC	CASSLMGRTEETQYF
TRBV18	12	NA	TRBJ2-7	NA	TGTGCCAGCTCCCCGCAAGTCCACGAGCAGTACTTC	CASSPQVHEQYF
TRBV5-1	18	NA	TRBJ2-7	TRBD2	TGCGCCAGCAGCACAATTCCGGCGGGGGGCGCCGCTCGTAACGAGCAGTACTTC	CASSTIPAGGAARNEQYF
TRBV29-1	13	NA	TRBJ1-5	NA	TGCAGCGCCTATGGGGGGGCAGGGCAGCCCCAGCATTTT	CSAYGGAGQPQHF
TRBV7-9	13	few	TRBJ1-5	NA	TGTGCCAGCAGCTTATCCAGCAATCAGCCCCAGCATTTT	CASSLSSNQPQHF
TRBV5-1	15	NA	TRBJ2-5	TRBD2	TGCGCCAGCAGCTTGGTCGTTAGCGGGAGAGAGACCCAGTACTTC	CASSLVVSGRETQYF
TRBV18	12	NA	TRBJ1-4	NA	TGTGCCAGCTCCTCATATAATGAAAAACTGTTTTTT	CASSSYNEKLFF
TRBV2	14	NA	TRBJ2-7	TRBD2	TGTGCCAACTCTTACACTAGCGGGAGCTACGAGCAGTACTTC	CANSYTSGSYEQYF